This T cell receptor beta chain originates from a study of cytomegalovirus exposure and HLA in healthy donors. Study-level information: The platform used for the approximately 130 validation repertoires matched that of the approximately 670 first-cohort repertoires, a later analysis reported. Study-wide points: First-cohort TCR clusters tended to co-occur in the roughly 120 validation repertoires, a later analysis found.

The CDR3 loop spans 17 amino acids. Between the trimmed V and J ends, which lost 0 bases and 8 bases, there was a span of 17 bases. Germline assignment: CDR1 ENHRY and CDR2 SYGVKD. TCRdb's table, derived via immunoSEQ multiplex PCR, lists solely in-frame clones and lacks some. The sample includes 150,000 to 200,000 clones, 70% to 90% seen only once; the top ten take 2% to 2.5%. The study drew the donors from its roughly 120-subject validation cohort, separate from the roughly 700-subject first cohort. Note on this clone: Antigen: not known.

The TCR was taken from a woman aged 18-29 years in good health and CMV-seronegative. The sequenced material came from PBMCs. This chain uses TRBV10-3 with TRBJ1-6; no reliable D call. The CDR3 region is CAISESPPGKVDSPLHF. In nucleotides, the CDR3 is TGTGCCATCAGTGAGTCCCCCCCCGGGAAAGTCGATTCACCCCTCCACTTT.